What follows are 31 T cell receptor beta chains derived from one specimen sequenced in a study of shared clonotypes between healthy human individuals. Measured with immunoSEQ multiplex PCR; TCRdb has only the in-frame clones, and not every one. The sample gives 850,000 to 1,100,000 clones, approximately 80% of which show up once; roughly 0.83% is in the top ten. Material for sequencing was memory CD4+ T cells from PBMCs. Regarding subset: CD45RA-negative fraction. The receptor set was obtained from a man aged 18-30 years in good health. Some clones in this sample may be carry-over from other donors' samples.

V and J are TRBV19 and TRBJ1-3; no definite D call. Trimming shortened V by 7 bases and J by 0 bases, and 16 bases separated the two germline ends. The CDR3 runs 16 residues. Germline V gives CDR1 LNHDA, CDR2 SQIVND (reference sequence). The CDR3: CASTHVWFTSGNTIYF. The CDR3 DNA reads as TGTGCCAGTACCCATGTGTGGTTTACCTCTGGAAACACCATATATTTT.

Details on this clone: A much bigger clone sits one base away, suggesting this may be a read error. The V call is TRBV6-1, the J call TRBJ2-5, with 7 positions matching TRBD1. Trimming cost V 6 bases and J 2 bases; bases outside gene matches: 3. The germline CDR1 and CDR2 sequences are MNHNS and SASEGT. The CDR3 has 13 amino acids. The CDR3 region has the DNA TGTGCCAGCAGCCCGGGACAGCAAGAGACCCAGTACTTC. Its translation: CASSPGQQETQYF.

The chain recombines TRBV28 with TRBJ2-1; a possible D gene is TRBD1 (5 bases). CDR3 length: 14 amino acids. V lost 1 base to trimming and J lost 5 bases, with 9 bases between them. CDR1 is MDHEN, CDR2 SYDVKM, per germline. The CDR3 here is CASSLYAGHNEQFF. CDR3 bases: TGTGCCAGCAGTTTATATGCAGGGCACAATGAGCAGTTCTTC.

V gene TRBV29-1 combines with J gene TRBJ2-1, with D possibly being TRBD1 (6 bases). CDR1 SQVTM and CDR2 ANQGSEA come from the germline V gene. V dropped 2 bases and J dropped 5 bases, with 10 bases sitting between them. There are 13 residues in the CDR3. CDR3 nucleotides: TGCAGCGTTGAACGGACAGCTAACAATGAGCAGTTCTTC. Encoded protein: CSVERTANNEQFF.

This clone has a single count. This sequence joins TRBV4-1 and TRBJ2-7, with TRBD2 matching over 7 bases. The CDR3 consists of 16 residues. Germline assignment: CDR1 MGHRA and CDR2 YSYEKL. J was trimmed by 0 bases and V by 4 bases; bases with no gene match: 9. The CDR3 sequence: CASSRSPGGFSYEQYF. The CDR3 DNA is TGCGCCAGCAGCCGATCCCCGGGAGGCTTCTCCTACGAGCAGTACTTC.

The chain recombines TRBV4-2 with TRBJ2-3; perhaps TRBD2 as D (5 bases). Germline V gene data show CDR1 as LGHNA and CDR2 as YNFKEQ. CDR3 length: 17 residues. The V and J ends lost 0 bases and 5 bases respectively, with 18 bases between them. The CDR3 loop reads CASSQETNYLAQDTQYF. The CDR3 coding sequence is TGTGCCAGCAGCCAAGAAACAAACTACCTAGCACAAGATACGCAGTATTTT.

The gene calls are TRBV6-6 and TRBJ1-2, with unresolved D. The V end lost 6 bases, the J end lost 5 bases, and 10 bases lay between the germline ends. This CDR3 is 12 amino acids long. Germline V gene data show CDR1 as MNHNY and CDR2 as SVGAGI (reference sequence). CDR3 residues: CASRLKKYGYTF. The CDR3 nucleotides read TGTGCCAGCAGGCTCAAGAAATATGGCTACACCTTC.

V and J are TRBV7-8 and TRBJ2-1; 9 bases match TRBD1. The germline gives CDR1 SGHVS, CDR2 FQNEAQ. CDR3 length: 11 amino acids. Trimming cost V 4 bases and J 16 bases; bases outside gene matches: 5. The CDR3 loop is CASSSTGQGFF. CDR3 DNA sequence: TGTGCCAGCAGCTCCACGGGACAGGGTTTCTTC.

V usage is TRBV5-1 and J usage is TRBJ1-2; 8 bases map to TRBD1. Germline V gives CDR1 SGHRS, CDR2 YFSETQ. The CDR3 contains 14 residues. V gave up 2 bases and J gave up 7 bases; unmatched junction bases: 7. The CDR3 DNA is TGCGCCAGCAGCTTCGGACAGGGAGCTTCTGGCTACACCTTC. Protein: CASSFGQGASGYTF. Full variable domain (rest looked up from reference TRBV5-1 and TRBJ1-2): KAGVTQTPRYLIKTRGQQVTLSCSPISGHRSVSWYQQTPGQGLQFLFEYFSETQRNKGNFPGRFSGRQFSNSRSEMNVSTLELGDSALYLCASSFGQGASGYTFGSGTRLTVV.

The rearrangement uses TRBV7-9 and TRBJ1-2; D possibly corresponds to TRBD1 (6 bases). The CDR3 covers 15 residues. Germline CDR1 and CDR2: SEHNR and FQNEAQ (reference sequence). The ends were cut back, 1 base at V and 3 bases at J, with 12 bases in the middle. CDR3 loop: CASSLGDTTHYGYTF. CDR3 nucleotide sequence: TGTGCCAGCAGCTTAGGGGACACAACTCACTATGGCTACACCTTC.

The chain has TRBV5-1 and TRBJ2-1; D unclear. CDR1 and CDR2 from the germline V gene are SGHRS and YFSETQ. The CDR3 is made up of 15 amino acids. V lost 0 bases and J lost 0, with 7 bases in between. Written as DNA, the CDR3 is TGCGCCAGCAGCTTGGTGGCAACCTCCTACAATGAGCAGTTCTTC. Its protein is CASSLVATSYNEQFF. Combining the CDR3 with reference TRBV5-1 and TRBJ2-1 gives the whole variable domain KAGVTQTPRYLIKTRGQQVTLSCSPISGHRSVSWYQQTPGQGLQFLFEYFSETQRNKGNFPGRFSGRQFSNSRSEMNVSTLELGDSALYLCASSLVATSYNEQFFGPGTRLTVL.

The chain uses TRBV7-2 and TRBJ2-5, with TRBD2 matching over 9 bases. Germline V gene sequence: CDR1 SGHTA, CDR2 FQGNSA. Trimming at V came to 5 bases and at J to 5 bases, leaving 6 bases not matched to a gene. The CDR3 runs 14 residues. The CDR3 region is CASSPGLAMETQYF. The CDR3 nucleotides read TGTGCCAGCAGCCCGGGACTAGCCATGGAGACCCAGTACTTC.

The chain couples TRBV5-6 to TRBJ1-1; 7 nucleotides match TRBD1. CDR1 is SGHDT and CDR2 is YYEEEE in the germline V gene. The CDR3 contains 14 residues. The ends lost 2 bases at V and 1 base at J; junction bases unmatched: 2. As DNA, the CDR3 is TGTGCCAGCAGCTTTGACAGGGCGAACACTGAAGCTTTCTTT. It specifies CASSFDRANTEAFF. The full variable domain, rest sourced from reference TRBV5-6 and TRBJ1-1, is DAGVTQSPTHLIKTRGQQVTLRCSPKSGHDTVSWYQQALGQGPQFIFQYYEEEERQRGNFPDRFSGHQFPNYSSELNVNALLLGDSALYLCASSFDRANTEAFFGQGTRLTVV.

This chain connects TRBV7-9 to TRBJ2-5; a possible D gene is TRBD2 (6 bases). This CDR3 region has 15 residues. Trimming stripped 1 base from V and 5 bases from J, with 14 bases between. Germline V gene lookup returns CDR1 SEHNR and CDR2 FQNEAQ (reference sequence). CDR3 in amino acids: CASSLVLRTTETQYF. CDR3 nucleotides: TGTGCCAGCAGCTTAGTACTACGGACTACGGAGACCCAGTACTTC.

The chain couples TRBV27 to TRBJ1-4; the D is unclear. CDR1 is MNHEY and CDR2 is SMNVEV in the germline V gene (reference sequence). The CDR3 runs 14 residues. Between the trimmed V and J ends, which lost 4 bases and 3 bases, there was a span of 9 bases. Here the CDR3 reads CASSSNRANEKLFF. The CDR3 nucleotides are TGTGCCAGCAGTTCCAATAGGGCTAATGAAAAACTGTTTTTT.

This sequence joins TRBV5-3 and TRBJ1-2; 8 bases are a match to TRBD1. TRBV5-3 is placed among ORFs of uncertain function. Germline trimming cut 4 bases from V and 0 bases from J; bases unmatched to any gene: 14. This CDR3 spans 18 amino acids. CDR3: CARSRPPSRQGTNYGYTF. CDR3 in DNA: TGTGCCAGAAGCCGTCCCCCCTCTCGACAGGGGACTAACTATGGCTACACCTTC.

The chain carries TRBV27 and TRBJ1-5; D gene unclear. The germline CDR1 and CDR2 sequences are MNHEY and SMNVEV (reference sequence). Trimming stripped 2 bases from V and 4 bases from J, with 6 bases between. The CDR3 totals 13 residues. CDR3 in amino acids: CASSLRMNQPQHF. DNA for the CDR3: TGTGCCAGCAGTTTACGTATGAATCAGCCCCAGCATTTT.

V is TRBV14 and J is TRBJ2-5; D perhaps matches TRBD2 (6 bases). V dropped 5 bases and J dropped 1 base, with 26 bases sitting between them. The CDR3 runs to 19 residues. Germline V gene data show CDR1 as SGHDN and CDR2 as FVKESK. CDR3 nucleotides: TGTGCCAGCAGCGAAGCTCTTTCGGGAGTAATTGTCGGCCAAGAGACCCAGTACTTC. Protein product: CASSEALSGVIVGQETQYF.

The chain recombines TRBV5-1 with TRBJ1-1, with a tentative D call TRBD1 (5 bases). Germline assignment: CDR1 SGHRS and CDR2 YFSETQ. The CDR3 spans 13 residues. The V gene lost 4 bases and the J gene lost 4 bases, with 11 bases spanning the gap. CDR3 sequence: CASSGGAVTEAFF. The CDR3 DNA reads as TGCGCCAGCAGCGGTGGGGCGGTCACTGAAGCTTTCTTT. The whole variable domain, filled in from reference TRBV5-1 and TRBJ1-1, reads KAGVTQTPRYLIKTRGQQVTLSCSPISGHRSVSWYQQTPGQGLQFLFEYFSETQRNKGNFPGRFSGRQFSNSRSEMNVSTLELGDSALYLCASSGGAVTEAFFGQGTRLTVV.

In DNA, the CDR3 is TGTGCCAGCAGCCAGTGGGAGGAGACCCAGTACTTC. Translated, it gives CASSQWEETQYF. The chain recombines TRBV5-4 with TRBJ2-5, with D maybe TRBD2 (5 bases). Germline-derived CDR1 and CDR2 are SGHNT and YYREEE (reference sequence). Trimming stripped 4 bases from V and 5 bases from J, with 9 bases between. CDR3 length: 12 amino acids.

This rearrangement joins TRBV18 to TRBJ2-1; TRBD1 agrees at 9 bases. The V segment lost 0 bases and the J segment 5 bases; nucleotides outside the gene matches: 5. Per germline, CDR1 KGHSH and CDR2 LQKENI. The CDR3 length is 16 residues. CDR3 bases: TGTGCCAGCTCACCACCAGAGACAGGGGGGGACAATGAGCAGTTCTTC. Protein product: CASSPPETGGDNEQFF. Using reference TRBV18 and TRBJ2-1 for the parts outside the CDR3, the full variable domain is NAGVMQNPRHLVRRRGQEARLRCSPMKGHSHVYWYRQLPEEGLKFMVYLQKENIIDESGMPKERFSAEFPKEGPSILRIQQVVRGDSAAYFCASSPPETGGDNEQFFGPGTRLTVL.

The chain recombines TRBV7-2 with TRBJ2-5; tentative D call: TRBD2 (6 bases). The CDR3 runs to 13 residues. Trimming left V 5 bases short and J 7 bases short, with 14 bases between. Germline loops: CDR1 SGHTA, CDR2 FQGNSA. CDR3 sequence (DNA): TGTGCCAGCAGCCCCAGACTAGAGGGGACCCAGTACTTC. Protein sequence: CASSPRLEGTQYF.

The chain links TRBV5-6 to TRBJ2-1; a possible D gene is TRBD2 (6 bases). This CDR3 comprises 14 residues. Germline assignment: CDR1 SGHDT and CDR2 YYEEEE. V lost 5 bases, J lost 10 bases, and 19 bases lay in between. The CDR3 DNA reads TGTGCCAGCAGTCGAGCGGGCACCCCTTCGGAGCAGTTCTTC. Translating gives CASSRAGTPSEQFF.

V gene TRBV6-1 combines with J gene TRBJ1-1; 7 bases map to TRBD1. This CDR3 has 15 residues. J gave up 0 bases and V 4 bases, and 5 bases lay outside the gene matches. CDR1 MNHNS and CDR2 SASEGT come from the germline V gene. CDR3 bases: TGTGCCAGCAGTGTGCAAGGGGGCGTGAACACTGAAGCTTTCTTT. Its protein is CASSVQGGVNTEAFF.

J is TRBJ2-7 and V is TRBV28; weak D call: TRBD2 (5 bases). The CDR3 is 13 residues long. Trimming took off 5 bases at V and 5 bases at J, with 13 bases between the two ends. Germline CDR1 reads MDHEN; CDR2 reads SYDVKM. The DNA of the CDR3 is TGTGCCAGCAGTCCTGATATCGGGAACGAGCAGTACTTC. As protein: CASSPDIGNEQYF.

The V gene is TRBV9, the J gene TRBJ1-2, with D unclear. This CDR3 contains 15 residues. Per the germline V gene, CDR1 is SGDLS and CDR2 is YYNGEE. V lost 3 bases, J lost 3 bases, and 15 bases lay in between. CDR3 DNA sequence: TGTGCCAGCAGCGCCGACGTTGGGGTCTACTATGGCTACACCTTC. Translation gives CASSADVGVYYGYTF.

Comments on this clone: The identical CDR3 is also encoded by other nucleotide sequences in the sample. The chain joins TRBV28 to TRBJ1-1; D is possibly TRBD1 (6 bases). This CDR3 comprises 14 residues. With 5 bases removed from V and 1 base from J, the gap between germline ends came to 11 bases. Germline V gives CDR1 MDHEN, CDR2 SYDVKM. CDR3 in amino acids: CASSPGTRNTEAFF. The CDR3 region has the DNA TGTGCCAGCAGTCCTGGGACAAGGAACACTGAAGCTTTCTTT.

This clone was observed once. V usage is TRBV30 and J usage is TRBJ2-1, with D perhaps being TRBD1 or TRBD2 (5 bases each). The CDR3 extends over 12 amino acids. CDR1 is GTSNPN, CDR2 SVGIG, per germline (reference sequence). V gave up 5 bases and J gave up 4 bases, with 9 bases separating them. The CDR3 region has the DNA TGTGCCTGGGGGGACCATTACAATGAGCAGTTCTTC. It is translated as CAWGDHYNEQFF.

This chain connects TRBV2 to TRBJ2-7; possibly TRBD1 for D (5 bases). Germline V gene lookup returns CDR1 SNHLY and CDR2 FYNNEI. The V and J ends lost 7 bases and 1 base respectively, with 17 bases between them. The CDR3 is 15 amino acids. For the CDR3, the DNA is TGTGCCAGCAAAGGACACGGATTAAATTCCTACGAGCAGTACTTC. Translation gives CASKGHGLNSYEQYF.

The chain is built from TRBV5-3 and TRBJ2-3; tentatively, D is TRBD2 (6 bases). TRBV5-3 qualifies as an ORF whose function is uncertain. Trimming took off 2 bases at V and 0 bases at J, with 10 bases between the two ends. The CDR3 is made up of 15 amino acids. The CDR3 is CARSFSSASTDTQYF. Written as DNA, the CDR3 is TGTGCCAGAAGCTTTTCTAGCGCGAGCACAGATACGCAGTATTTT.

The chain has TRBV5-5 and TRBJ2-2; D is possibly TRBD1 (6 bases). The CDR3 is 16 amino acids. Germline V gene data show CDR1 as SGHKS and CDR2 as YYEKEE (reference sequence). The V end was cut by 0 bases, the J end by 2 bases, with 11 bases between. The DNA for the CDR3 is TGTGCCAGCAGCTTGGCCTCTGGGACAAACACCGGGGAGCTGTTTTTT. Amino acids: CASSLASGTNTGELFF.